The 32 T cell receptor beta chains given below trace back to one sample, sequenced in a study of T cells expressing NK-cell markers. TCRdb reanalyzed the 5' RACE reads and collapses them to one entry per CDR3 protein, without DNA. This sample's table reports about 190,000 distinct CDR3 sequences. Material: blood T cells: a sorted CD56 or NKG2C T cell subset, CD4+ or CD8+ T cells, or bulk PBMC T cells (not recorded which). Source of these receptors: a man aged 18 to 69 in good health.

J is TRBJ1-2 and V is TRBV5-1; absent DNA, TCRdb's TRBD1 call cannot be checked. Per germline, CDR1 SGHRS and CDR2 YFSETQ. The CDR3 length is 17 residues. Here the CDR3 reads CASSSNRDRGLNYGYTF.

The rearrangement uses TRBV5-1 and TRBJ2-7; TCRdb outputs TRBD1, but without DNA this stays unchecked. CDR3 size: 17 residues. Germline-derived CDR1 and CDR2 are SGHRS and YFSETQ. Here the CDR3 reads CASSFPPGQLSSYEQYF.

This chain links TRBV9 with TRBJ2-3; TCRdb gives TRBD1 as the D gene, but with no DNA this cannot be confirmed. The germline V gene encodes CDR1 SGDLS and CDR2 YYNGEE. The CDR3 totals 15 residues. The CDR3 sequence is CASSVDSRDTDTQYF. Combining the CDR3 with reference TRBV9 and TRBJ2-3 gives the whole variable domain DSGVTQTPKHLITATGQRVTLRCSPRSGDLSVYWYQQSLDQGLQFLIQYYNGEERAKGNILERFSAQQFPDLHSELNLSSLELGDSALYFCASSVDSRDTDTQYFGPGTRLTVL.

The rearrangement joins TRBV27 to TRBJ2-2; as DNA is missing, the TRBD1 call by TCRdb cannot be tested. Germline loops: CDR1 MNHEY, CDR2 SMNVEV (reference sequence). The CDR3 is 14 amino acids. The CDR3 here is CASRKQGHTGELFF.

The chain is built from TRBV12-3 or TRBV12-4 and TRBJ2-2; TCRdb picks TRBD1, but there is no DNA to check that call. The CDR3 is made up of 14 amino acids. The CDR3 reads CASSAGGSTGELFF.

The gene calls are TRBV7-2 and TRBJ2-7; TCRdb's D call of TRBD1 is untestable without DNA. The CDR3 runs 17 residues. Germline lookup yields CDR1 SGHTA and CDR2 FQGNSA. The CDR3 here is CASSGIKGQPNSYEQYF.

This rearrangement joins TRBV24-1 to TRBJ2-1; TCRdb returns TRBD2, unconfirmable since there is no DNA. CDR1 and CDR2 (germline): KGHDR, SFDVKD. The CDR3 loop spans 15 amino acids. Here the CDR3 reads CATKIGTSKPNEQFF.

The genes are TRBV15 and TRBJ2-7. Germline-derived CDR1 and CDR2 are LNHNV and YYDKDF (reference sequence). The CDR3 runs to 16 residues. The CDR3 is CATSREVETYSYEQYF.

The CDR3: CASSQVAVSYEQYF. This sequence joins TRBV14 and TRBJ2-7. The CDR3 is 14 amino acids. The germline CDR1 and CDR2 sequences are SGHDN and FVKESK. The whole variable domain, remainder taken from reference TRBV14 and TRBJ2-7, is EAGVTQFPSHSVIEKGQTVTLRCDPISGHDNLYWYRRVMGKEIKFLLHFVKESKQDESGMPNNRFLAERTGGTYSTLKVQPAELEDSGVYFCASSQVAVSYEQYFGPGTRLTVT.

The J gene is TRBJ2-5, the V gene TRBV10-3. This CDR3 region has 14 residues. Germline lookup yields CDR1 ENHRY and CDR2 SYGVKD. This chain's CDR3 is CAISEGQNQETQYF.

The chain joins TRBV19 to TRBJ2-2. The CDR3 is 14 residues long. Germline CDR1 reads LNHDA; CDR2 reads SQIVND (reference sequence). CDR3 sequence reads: CASSITTNTGELFF.

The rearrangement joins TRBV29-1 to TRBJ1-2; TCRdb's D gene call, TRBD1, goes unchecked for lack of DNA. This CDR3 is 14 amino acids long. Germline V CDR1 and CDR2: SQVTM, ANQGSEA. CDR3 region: CSVEARGGQWGYTF.

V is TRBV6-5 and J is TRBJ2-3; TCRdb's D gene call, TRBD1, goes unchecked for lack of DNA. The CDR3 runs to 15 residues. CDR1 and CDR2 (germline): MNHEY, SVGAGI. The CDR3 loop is CASSYTGGRSDTQYF.

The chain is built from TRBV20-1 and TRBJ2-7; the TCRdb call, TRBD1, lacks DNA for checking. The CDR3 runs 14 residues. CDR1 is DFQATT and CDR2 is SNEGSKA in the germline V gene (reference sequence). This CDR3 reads CSARGQSTWDEQYF.

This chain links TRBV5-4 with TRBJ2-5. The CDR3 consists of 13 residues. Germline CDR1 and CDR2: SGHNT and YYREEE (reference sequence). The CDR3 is CASSLRVTETQYF.

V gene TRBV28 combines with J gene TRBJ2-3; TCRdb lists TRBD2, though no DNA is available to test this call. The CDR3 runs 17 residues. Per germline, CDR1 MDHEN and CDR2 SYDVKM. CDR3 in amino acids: CASSREGWAGGMDTQYF.

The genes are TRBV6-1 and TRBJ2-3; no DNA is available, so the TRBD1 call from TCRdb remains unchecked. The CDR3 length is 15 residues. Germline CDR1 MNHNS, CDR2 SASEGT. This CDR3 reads CASTYRVGRTDTQYF.

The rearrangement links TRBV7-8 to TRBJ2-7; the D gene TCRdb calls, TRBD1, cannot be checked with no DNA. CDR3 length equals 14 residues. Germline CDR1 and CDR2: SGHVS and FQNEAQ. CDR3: CASSSVQGGYEQYF.

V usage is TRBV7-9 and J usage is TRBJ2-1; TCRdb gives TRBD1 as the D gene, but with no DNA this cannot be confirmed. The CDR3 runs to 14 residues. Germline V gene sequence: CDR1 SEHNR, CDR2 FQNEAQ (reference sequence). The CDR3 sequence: CASSADRTHNEQFF.

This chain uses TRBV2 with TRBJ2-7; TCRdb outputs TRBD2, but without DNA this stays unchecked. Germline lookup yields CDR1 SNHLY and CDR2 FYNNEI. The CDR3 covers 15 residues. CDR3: CASRVSPASLGEQYF.

CDR3 sequence reads: CASRGGSGYNSPLHF. The V and J genes are TRBV2 and TRBJ1-6; TCRdb proposes TRBD1, but this gene call is untestable without DNA. The CDR3 has 15 amino acids. The V gene's germline CDR1 is SNHLY and CDR2 FYNNEI.

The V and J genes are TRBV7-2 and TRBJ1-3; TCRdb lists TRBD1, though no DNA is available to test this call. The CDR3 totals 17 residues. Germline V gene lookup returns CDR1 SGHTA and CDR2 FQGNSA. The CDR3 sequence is CASSLGVPGSSGNTIYF.

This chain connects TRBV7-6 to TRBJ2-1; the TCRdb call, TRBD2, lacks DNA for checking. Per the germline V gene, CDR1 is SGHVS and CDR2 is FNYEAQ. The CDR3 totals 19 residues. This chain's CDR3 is CASSLTLLAATSSYNEQFF. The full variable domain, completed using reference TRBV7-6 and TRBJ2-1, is GAGVSQSPRYKVTKRGQDVALRCDPISGHVSLYWYRQALGQGPEFLTYFNYEAQQDKSGLPNDRFSAERPEGSISTLTIQRTEQRDSAMYRCASSLTLLAATSSYNEQFFGPGTRLTVL.

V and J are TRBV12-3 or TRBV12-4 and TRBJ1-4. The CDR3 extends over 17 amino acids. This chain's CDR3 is CASSLTGSLTINEKLFF.

CDR3 loop: CASSESGSKQETQYF. This chain links TRBV9 with TRBJ2-5; TCRdb lists TRBD2, though no DNA is available to test this call. This CDR3 has 15 residues. The germline V gene encodes CDR1 SGDLS and CDR2 YYNGEE.

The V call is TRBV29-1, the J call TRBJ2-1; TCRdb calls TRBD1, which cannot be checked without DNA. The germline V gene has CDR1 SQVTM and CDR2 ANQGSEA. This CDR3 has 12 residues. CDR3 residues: CTGNWGHDEQFF.

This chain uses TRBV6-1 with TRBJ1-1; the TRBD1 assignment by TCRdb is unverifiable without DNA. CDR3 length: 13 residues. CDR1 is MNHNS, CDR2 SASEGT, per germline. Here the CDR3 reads CASSRQGPTEAFF.

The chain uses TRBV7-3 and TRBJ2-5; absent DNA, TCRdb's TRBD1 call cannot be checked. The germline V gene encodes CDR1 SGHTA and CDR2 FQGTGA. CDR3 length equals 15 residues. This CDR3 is CASSSTGASQETQYF.

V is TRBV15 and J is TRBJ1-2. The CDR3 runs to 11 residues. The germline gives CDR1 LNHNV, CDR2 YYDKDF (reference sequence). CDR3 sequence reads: CATSGDVGYTF.

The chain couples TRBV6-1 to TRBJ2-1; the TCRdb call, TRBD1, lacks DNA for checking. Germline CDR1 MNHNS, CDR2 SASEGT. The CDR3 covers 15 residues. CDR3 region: CASRTTGGPHNEQFF.

CDR3 amino acids: CASSDPGGYTGELFF. The chain joins TRBV2 to TRBJ2-2; TCRdb selects TRBD2, and the lack of DNA leaves this call unchecked. Germline V gene lookup returns CDR1 SNHLY and CDR2 FYNNEI. The CDR3 totals 15 residues.

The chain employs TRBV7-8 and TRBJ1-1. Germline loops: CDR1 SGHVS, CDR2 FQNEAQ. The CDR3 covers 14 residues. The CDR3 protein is CASSKDVVGTEAFF.